These 27 T cell receptor beta chains came from one sample sequenced in a study of blood T cells in healthy people across ages. A sample-barcoded 5' primer and a J-beta primer mix were used in a second PCR of about 7 to 12 cycles. TCRdb itself ran the 5' RACE reads through MiXCR, one entry per CDR3 protein. The repertoire holds about 1.5 million distinct CDR3 sequences, with around 42% as singletons. The source material was blood. These receptors all come from a woman aged 18-35 years in good health.

In this sample, this clonotype turned up a few times. V usage is TRBV25-1 and J usage is TRBJ2-3, with TRBD2 matching 9 bases. Germline lookup yields CDR1 MGHDK and CDR2 SYGVNS. This CDR3 comprises 14 residues. The V gene end was trimmed by 4 bases and the J gene end by 5 bases; junction bases not matched to a gene: 4. CDR3 coding DNA: TGTGCCAGCAGTGTTAGCGGGGGCAGAGATACGCAGTATTTT. It specifies CASSVSGGRDTQYF.

The chain combines TRBV27 with TRBJ2-4; D is ambiguous. The J call may be wrong; the DNA end is better matched by TRBJ2-7. CDR1 MNHEY and CDR2 SMNVEV come from the germline V gene (reference sequence). CDR3 size: 15 residues. CDR3 sequence: CASSPLGLTSYEQYF. CDR3 DNA: TGTGCCAGCAGCCCGTTAGGGCTAACCTCGTACGAGCAGTACTTC.

The CDR3 sequence: CASSRPQHTDTQYF. For the CDR3, the DNA is TGTGCCAGCAGCCGGCCCCAACACACAGATACGCAGTATTTT. The chain employs TRBV11-2 and TRBJ2-3; unclear D gene. The germline V gene has CDR1 SGHAT and CDR2 FQNNGV. V lost 5 bases to trimming and J lost 2 bases, with 11 bases between them. The CDR3 totals 14 residues. Looking up the rest from reference TRBV11-2 and TRBJ2-3 gives the full variable domain: EAGVAQSPRYKIIEKRQSVAFWCNPISGHATLYWYQQILGQGPKLLIQFQNNGVVDDSQLPKDRFSAERLKGVDSTLKIQPAKLEDSAVYLCASSRPQHTDTQYFGPGTRLTVL.

This chain uses TRBV25-1 with TRBJ2-5; possibly TRBD1 for D (6 bases). Looked up from germline, CDR1 is MGHDK and CDR2 is SYGVNS. There are 13 residues in the CDR3. Trimming removed 8 bases at V and 7 bases at J, with 17 bases between. The CDR3 sequence: CASGPRQAGTQYF. Here the CDR3 DNA reads TGTGCCAGCGGGCCCCGACAGGCGGGGACCCAGTACTTC.

The chain has TRBV18 and TRBJ2-1; TRBD2 is a possible D gene (6 bases). Trimming removed 2 bases at V and 8 bases at J, with 10 bases between. The CDR3 totals 13 residues. CDR1 and CDR2 (germline): KGHSH, LQKENI. CDR3 coding DNA: TGTGCCAGCTCACCATTCGGGAGTCATGAGCAGTTCTTC. It yields the protein CASSPFGSHEQFF.

This clonotype has only a few counts. The chain combines TRBV20-1 with TRBJ2-5; 11 nucleotides agree with TRBD2. The V gene's germline CDR1 is DFQATT and CDR2 SNEGSKA (reference sequence). The CDR3 sequence is 17 residues long. V dropped 3 bases and J dropped 2; count of bases not matched to a gene: 11. The CDR3 sequence is CSASGLAGGPGQETQYF. In DNA, the CDR3 is TGCAGTGCTAGTGGGTTAGCGGGGGGGCCGGGGCAAGAGACCCAGTACTTC.

This chain uses TRBV2 with TRBJ1-4; 7 nucleotides align to TRBD1. The ends lost 7 bases at V and 5 bases at J; junction bases unmatched: 7. CDR3 length: 14 amino acids. Germline-derived CDR1 and CDR2 are SNHLY and FYNNEI. The CDR3 DNA is TGTGCCAGCACCATAGACAGGGCGAATGAAAAACTGTTTTTT. Encoded protein: CASTIDRANEKLFF. The complete variable domain, with remaining parts taken from reference TRBV2 and TRBJ1-4, reads EPEVTQTPSHQVTQMGQEVILRCVPISNHLYFYWYRQILGQKVEFLVSFYNNEISEKSEIFDDQFSVERPDGSNFTLKIRSTKLEDSAMYFCASTIDRANEKLFFGSGTQLSVL.

The V and J genes are TRBV6-2 or TRBV6-3 and TRBJ1-2; 7 positions agree with TRBD1. V was clipped by 0 bases and J by 3 bases; unmatched bases: 7. Germline V gene sequence: CDR1 MNHEY, CDR2 SVGEGT. The length of the CDR3 is 16 residues. This chain's CDR3 is CASSYSMGQTDYGYTF. DNA of the CDR3: TGTGCCAGCAGTTACTCCATGGGACAGACCGACTATGGCTACACCTTC.

The chain combines TRBV18 with TRBJ1-5, with unresolved D. V shed 3 bases and J shed 3 bases, with 6 bases lying between them. The CDR3 has 13 amino acids. The V gene's germline CDR1 is KGHSH and CDR2 LQKENI. The CDR3 DNA is TGTGCCAGCTCACCCCTTCCCAATCAGCCCCAGCATTTT. It codes for CASSPLPNQPQHF.

This clonotype was detected ten times or more. The chain uses TRBV20-1 and TRBJ2-6; unclear D gene. Germline assignment: CDR1 DFQATT and CDR2 SNEGSKA (reference sequence). The ends were cut back, 1 base at V and 5 bases at J, with 0 bases in the middle. This CDR3 has 11 residues. CDR3 sequence reads: CSARGANVLTF. The DNA of the CDR3 is TGCAGTGCTAGAGGGGCCAACGTCCTGACTTTC.

The chain joins TRBV9 to TRBJ2-7, with 8 bases aligning to TRBD2. This CDR3 comprises 13 residues. V trimming: 4 bases; J trimming: 7 bases; junction bases outside the gene matches: 7. Germline V gene sequence: CDR1 SGDLS, CDR2 YYNGEE. Here the CDR3 DNA reads TGTGCCAGCAGCCCGGGTGCGGGGGGAGAGCAGTACTTC. Amino acids: CASSPGAGGEQYF.

This clonotype appeared a few times. This rearrangement joins TRBV4-1 to TRBJ2-5; D not certain. Germline V gives CDR1 MGHRA, CDR2 YSYEKL. The CDR3 contains 13 residues. With 3 bases removed from V and 4 bases from J, the gap between germline ends came to 9 bases. CDR3 residues: CASSQARRETQYF. CDR3 nucleotide sequence: TGCGCCAGCAGCCAGGCTAGGAGAGAGACCCAGTACTTC.

This clonotype was observed a few times. V is TRBV18 and J is TRBJ2-1; perhaps TRBD1 as D (6 bases). Trimming shortened V by 3 bases and J by 9 bases, and 12 bases separated the two germline ends. The CDR3 spans 13 residues. Germline CDR1 KGHSH, CDR2 LQKENI. In DNA form, the CDR3 reads TGTGCCAGCTCACCGAGTCAAGGGGGTGAGCAGTTCTTC. Its protein is CASSPSQGGEQFF. Full variable domain (remainder filled in from reference TRBV18 and TRBJ2-1): NAGVMQNPRHLVRRRGQEARLRCSPMKGHSHVYWYRQLPEEGLKFMVYLQKENIIDESGMPKERFSAEFPKEGPSILRIQQVVRGDSAAYFCASSPSQGGEQFFGPGTRLTVL.

The chain links TRBV27 to TRBJ1-6, with a tentative D call TRBD1 (5 bases). The CDR3 covers 17 residues. Trimming cost V 2 bases and J 1 base, with 12 bases left between them. Germline CDR1 is MNHEY and CDR2 is SMNVEV (reference sequence). The DNA of the CDR3 is TGTGCCAGCAGTTTAGGGCCCAGGGCGTCCTATAATTCACCCCTCCACTTT. Its protein is CASSLGPRASYNSPLHF.

The V call is TRBV5-1, the J call TRBJ2-4, with D hard to call. The end of the DNA is better explained by TRBJ2-7, so the J call may be wrong. The germline V gene has CDR1 SGHRS and CDR2 YFSETQ. The CDR3 extends over 12 amino acids. This CDR3 is CASRIDNYEQYF. DNA for the CDR3: TGCGCCAGCAGGATTGACAACTACGAGCAGTACTTC.

The chain joins TRBV7-2 to TRBJ2-1; 9 bases agree with TRBD2. The CDR3 consists of 17 residues. V lost 0 bases, J lost 7 bases, and 10 bases stayed unmatched. CDR1 SGHTA and CDR2 FQGNSA come from the germline V gene. CDR3 nucleotides: TGTGCCAGCAGCTTAGCGCCCGGGACTAGCCATTGGAATGAGCAGTTCTTC. It is translated as CASSLAPGTSHWNEQFF.

The rearrangement joins TRBV15 to TRBJ2-3, with 16 bases fitting TRBD2. Germline V gives CDR1 LNHNV, CDR2 YYDKDF (reference sequence). Trimming took 0 bases from V and 6 from J; bases not matched to a gene: 6. The CDR3 has 18 residues. CDR3 DNA: TGTGCCACCAGCAGAGATCCCGGGACTAGCGGGGGGGCCGATACGCAGTATTTT. Translating gives CATSRDPGTSGGADTQYF.

Regarding this clonotype: This sequence may be a read error, since a much larger clone differs from it by one base. The chain couples TRBV29-1 to TRBJ2-7, with 7 bases identical to TRBD1. The CDR3 covers 18 residues. The trim removed 7 bases at V and 7 bases at J, leaving 28 bases unmatched. CDR1 and CDR2 from the germline V gene are SQVTM and ANQGSEA. For the CDR3, the DNA is TGCAGCGCCGTTCGGAGGACAGGCCCATCCAGCGACTACAATGAGCAGTACTTC. This gives the protein CSAVRRTGPSSDYNEQYF.

This clonotype came up a few times. The V call is TRBV6-5, the J call TRBJ2-7, with D possibly matching TRBD1 (6 bases). The CDR3 spans 13 residues. The germline gives CDR1 MNHEY, CDR2 SVGAGI. V lost 2 bases and J 4 bases, leaving 9 bases between the germline ends. For the CDR3, the DNA is TGTGCCAGCAGTTACGGACAGTTATACGAGCAGTACTTC. This codes for CASSYGQLYEQYF.

The chain uses TRBV28 and TRBJ2-1, with D possibly TRBD1 on 5 matching bases. Germline CDR1 MDHEN, CDR2 SYDVKM. Trimming removed 6 bases at V and 10 bases at J, with 10 bases between. This CDR3 contains 11 residues. The CDR3 loop is CASRHAGEQFF. Here the CDR3 DNA reads TGTGCCAGCAGACACGCAGGGGAGCAGTTCTTC.

The chain uses TRBV6-4 and TRBJ2-1, with no clear D. Germline CDR1 and CDR2: MRHNA and SNTAGT. The CDR3 extends over 14 amino acids. The V end lost 3 bases, the J end lost 5 bases, and 11 bases lay between the germline ends. The CDR3 region has the DNA TGTGCCAGCAGTGAAAACCCCAGGCACAATGAGCAGTTCTTC. Translation gives CASSENPRHNEQFF.

This clonotype was recorded once. This sequence joins TRBV20-1 and TRBJ1-3, with D unresolved. CDR1 is DFQATT and CDR2 is SNEGSKA in the germline V gene (reference sequence). The CDR3 consists of 15 residues. The V gene lost 0 bases and the J gene lost 4 bases, with 13 bases spanning the gap. CDR3 nucleotide sequence: TGCAGTGCTAGAGACCCCTTTCCCGCAGGAAACACCATATATTTT. Its translation: CSARDPFPAGNTIYF.

The J gene is TRBJ2-3, the V gene TRBV6-6; D might be TRBD2 (5 bases). V lost 0 bases and J lost 5, with 12 bases in between. Germline assignment: CDR1 MNHNY and CDR2 SVGAGI (reference sequence). The CDR3 runs to 15 residues. The DNA of the CDR3 is TGTGCCAGCAGTTACTCTCGTGGTCGGGGAGATACGCAGTATTTT. As protein: CASSYSRGRGDTQYF.

This clonotype appeared a few times. The CDR3 is CASSQDSRTLSNQPQHF. DNA for the CDR3: TGCGCCAGCAGCCAAGATTCCCGGACCCTCAGCAATCAGCCCCAGCATTTT. The gene calls are TRBV4-1 and TRBJ1-5; D unclear. With 0 bases removed from V and 1 base from J, the gap between germline ends came to 13 bases. CDR3 length: 17 amino acids. Germline assignment: CDR1 MGHRA and CDR2 YSYEKL.

CDR3 in DNA: TGTGCCAGCAGCACAGGCAACAGCCTCACAGATACGCAGTATTTT. It specifies CASSTGNSLTDTQYF. The chain couples TRBV12-3 or TRBV12-4 to TRBJ2-3; a possible D gene is TRBD1 (5 bases). CDR3 size: 15 residues. Trimming stripped 6 bases from V and 2 bases from J, with 15 bases between.

This chain connects TRBV12-3 or TRBV12-4 to TRBJ1-5; TRBD1 matches 8 bases. CDR3 length: 15 residues. After removal of 6 bases from V and 7 bases from J, the junction contained 11 bases not matched to a gene. Here the CDR3 reads CASRTDRDGEQPQHF. The CDR3 coding sequence is TGTGCCAGCAGGACGGACAGGGATGGGGAACAGCCCCAGCATTTT.

In this sample, this clonotype turned up a few times. The rearrangement uses TRBV24-1 and TRBJ2-3; 10 bases are a match to TRBD2. The CDR3 is 16 amino acids. The germline V gene encodes CDR1 KGHDR and CDR2 SFDVKD. After removal of 0 bases from V and 8 bases from J, the junction contained 7 bases not matched to a gene. This CDR3 is CATSDLTSGTLGTQYF. In DNA, the CDR3 is TGTGCCACCAGTGATTTGACTAGCGGGACCCTAGGTACGCAGTATTTT.